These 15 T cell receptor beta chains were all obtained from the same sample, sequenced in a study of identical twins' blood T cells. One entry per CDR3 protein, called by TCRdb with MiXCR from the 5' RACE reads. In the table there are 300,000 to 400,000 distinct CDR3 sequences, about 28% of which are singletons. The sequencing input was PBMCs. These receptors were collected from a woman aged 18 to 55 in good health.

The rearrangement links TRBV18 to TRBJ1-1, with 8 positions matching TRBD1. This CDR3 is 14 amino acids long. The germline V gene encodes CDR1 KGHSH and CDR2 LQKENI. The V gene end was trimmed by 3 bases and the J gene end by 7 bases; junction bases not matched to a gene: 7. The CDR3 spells CASSPLTGEGEAFF. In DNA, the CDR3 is TGTGCCAGCTCACCCCTGACAGGGGAGGGTGAAGCTTTCTTT.

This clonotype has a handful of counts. DNA for the CDR3: TGCAGCGTTGAGGACCGGACAGCTTCTAACTATGGCTACACCTTC. Protein sequence: CSVEDRTASNYGYTF. The chain is built from TRBV29-1 and TRBJ1-2; D possibly corresponds to TRBD1 (6 bases). V lost 3 bases and J 0 bases, leaving 14 bases between the germline ends. Germline assignment: CDR1 SQVTM and CDR2 ANQGSEA. The CDR3 sequence is 15 residues long.

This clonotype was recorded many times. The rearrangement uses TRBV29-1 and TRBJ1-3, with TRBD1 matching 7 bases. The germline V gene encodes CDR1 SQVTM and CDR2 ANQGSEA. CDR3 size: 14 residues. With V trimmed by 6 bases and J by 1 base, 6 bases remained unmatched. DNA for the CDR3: TGCAGCGTCGATGGGACAGAGTCTGGAAACACCATATATTTT. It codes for CSVDGTESGNTIYF.

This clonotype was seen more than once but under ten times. This CDR3 is CSARTLAVQETQYF. In DNA form, the CDR3 reads TGCAGTGCTAGGACTCTAGCGGTTCAAGAGACCCAGTACTTC. The genes are TRBV20-1 and TRBJ2-5, with TRBD2 identical over 7 bases. CDR3 length: 14 amino acids. V gave up 3 bases and J gave up 2 bases; unmatched junction bases: 6. Germline CDR1 DFQATT, CDR2 SNEGSKA (reference sequence).

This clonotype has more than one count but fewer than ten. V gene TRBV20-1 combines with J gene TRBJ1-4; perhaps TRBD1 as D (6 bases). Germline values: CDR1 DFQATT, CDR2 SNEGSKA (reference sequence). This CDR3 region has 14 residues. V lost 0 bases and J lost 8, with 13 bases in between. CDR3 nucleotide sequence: TGCAGTGCTAGAGACGGCGGGACAATCGAAAAACTGTTTTTT. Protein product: CSARDGGTIEKLFF.

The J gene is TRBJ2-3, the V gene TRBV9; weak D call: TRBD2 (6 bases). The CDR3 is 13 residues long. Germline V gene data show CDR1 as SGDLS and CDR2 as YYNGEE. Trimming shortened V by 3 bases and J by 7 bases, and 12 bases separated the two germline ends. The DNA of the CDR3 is TGTGCCAGCAGCGACCTGGCGGGGTATACGCAGTATTTT. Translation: CASSDLAGYTQYF.

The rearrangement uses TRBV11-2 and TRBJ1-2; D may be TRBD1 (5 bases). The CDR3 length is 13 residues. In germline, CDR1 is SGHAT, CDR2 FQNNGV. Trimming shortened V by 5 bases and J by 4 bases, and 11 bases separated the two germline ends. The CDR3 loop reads CASSRAQGYGYTF. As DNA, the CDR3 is TGTGCCAGCAGCCGAGCGCAGGGCTATGGCTACACCTTC.

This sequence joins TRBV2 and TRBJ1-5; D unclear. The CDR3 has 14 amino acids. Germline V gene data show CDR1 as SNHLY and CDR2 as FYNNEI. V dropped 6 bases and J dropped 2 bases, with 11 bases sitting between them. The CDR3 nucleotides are TGTGCCAGCAGGCAAGACTTGGGCAATCAGCCCCAGCATTTT. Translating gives CASRQDLGNQPQHF.

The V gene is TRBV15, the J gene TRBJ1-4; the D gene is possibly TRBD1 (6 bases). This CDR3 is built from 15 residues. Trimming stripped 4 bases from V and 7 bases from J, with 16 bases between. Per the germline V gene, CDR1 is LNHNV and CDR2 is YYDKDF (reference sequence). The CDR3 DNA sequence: TGTGCCACCAGCACGACAGGTGGTTCGGGTGAAAAACTGTTTTTT. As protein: CATSTTGGSGEKLFF.

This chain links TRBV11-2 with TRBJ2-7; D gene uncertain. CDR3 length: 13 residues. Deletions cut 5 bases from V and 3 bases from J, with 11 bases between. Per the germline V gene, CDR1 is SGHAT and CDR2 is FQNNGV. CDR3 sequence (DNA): TGTGCCAGCAGCCTTGTAGTGAACTACGAGCAGTACTTC. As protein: CASSLVVNYEQYF. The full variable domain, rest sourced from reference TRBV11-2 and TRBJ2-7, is EAGVAQSPRYKIIEKRQSVAFWCNPISGHATLYWYQQILGQGPKLLIQFQNNGVVDDSQLPKDRFSAERLKGVDSTLKIQPAKLEDSAVYLCASSLVVNYEQYFGPGTRLTVT.

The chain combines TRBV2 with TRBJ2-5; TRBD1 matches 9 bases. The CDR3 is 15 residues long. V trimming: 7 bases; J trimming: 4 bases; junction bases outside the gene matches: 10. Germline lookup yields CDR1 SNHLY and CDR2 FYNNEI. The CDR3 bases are TGTGCCAGCACTATCTACAGGGGGCGCAGAGAGACCCAGTACTTC. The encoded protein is CASTIYRGRRETQYF.

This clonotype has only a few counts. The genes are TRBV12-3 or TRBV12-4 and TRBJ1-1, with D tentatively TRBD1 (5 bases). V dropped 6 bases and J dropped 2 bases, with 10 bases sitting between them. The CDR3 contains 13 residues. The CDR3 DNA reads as TGTGCCAGCAGATCCAGGGTAAACACTGAAGCTTTCTTT. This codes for CASRSRVNTEAFF.

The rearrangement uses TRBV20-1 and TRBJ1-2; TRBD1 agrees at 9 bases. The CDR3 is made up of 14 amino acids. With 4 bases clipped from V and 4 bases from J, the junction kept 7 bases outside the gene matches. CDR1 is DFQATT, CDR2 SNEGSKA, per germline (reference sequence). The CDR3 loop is CSATTQDRGYGYTF. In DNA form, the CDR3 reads TGCAGTGCTACCACCCAGGACAGGGGCTATGGCTACACCTTC.

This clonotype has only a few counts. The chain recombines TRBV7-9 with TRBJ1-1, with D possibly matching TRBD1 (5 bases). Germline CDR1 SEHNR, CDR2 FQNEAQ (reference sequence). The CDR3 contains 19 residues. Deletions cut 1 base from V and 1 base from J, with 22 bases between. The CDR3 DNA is TGTGCCAGCAGCTTAGATTGGCAGGACATATGGGACCGGAACACTGAAGCTTTCTTT. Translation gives CASSLDWQDIWDRNTEAFF.

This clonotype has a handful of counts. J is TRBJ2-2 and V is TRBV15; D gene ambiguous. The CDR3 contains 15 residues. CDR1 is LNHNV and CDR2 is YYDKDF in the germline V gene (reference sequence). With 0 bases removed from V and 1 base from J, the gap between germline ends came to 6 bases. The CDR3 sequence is CATSRDKGNTGELFF. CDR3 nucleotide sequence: TGTGCCACCAGCAGAGATAAGGGGAACACCGGGGAGCTGTTTTTT.